The entry below describes one TCR beta chain. In its sample, this clone was seen a few times. Its antigen remains undetermined. Qualities for individual bases were not recorded, and no much larger clone is one base off. Participants in the prospective study were enrolled through a virtual design, were aged about 18 to 90 years, and lived in roughly 24 United States geographic areas. Cohort assignment in the prospective study relied on participant-reported clinical history from a screening survey and a study questionnaire. Exposed participants were defined as having been in contact with someone with a PCR-confirmed or clinician-diagnosed COVID-19 case within 2 weeks of study entry. In the prospective study, mobile phlebotomists collected whole blood, serum and a nasopharyngeal or oropharyngeal swab from each participant. Participants in the prospective study had the option to provide additional blood draws and questionnaires over a roughly 2-month period. Before DNA extraction, prospective study blood samples were shipped either frozen or at room temperature.

The entry originates in a study of blood T cell repertoires in COVID-19 (dated by TCRdb to 2020 to 2022). Background on the whole study: The collaborator samples originated in the United States, Italy and Spain and spanned the acute and convalescent phases of COVID-19. The sample metadata nearly always contained a de-identified subject ID, COVID-19 status, age in years and sex. A freely available public database, intended as a resource for researchers studying the immune response to SARS-CoV-2, is where the repertoires were released. Samples were obtained from the ongoing ImmuneRACE study (first 160 participants) and from about 1,300 subjects provided by 6 global collaborators. The material from the prospective study consisted of cDNA or gDNA derived from T cells, B-cell-depleted T cells, or PBMCs. Subjects who had been exposed to COVID-19, were actively infected with it, or had recovered from it provided the deeply sampled blood TCRbeta repertoires that made up the dataset. Where available, HLA class I and class II types were taken from metadata supplied by the sample provider and were not determined by assay-based typing. What the work shows at the level of the full study, not this receptor alone: How much clinical and demographic metadata was included differed by source and by participant, and the metadata was provided uncurated.

The immunoSEQ Assay, a bias-controlled multiplex PCR, was used to amplify TCRbeta CDR3 regions from genomic DNA. The authors' analysis ran thus. The number of nucleated cells in each sample was estimated by amplification of reference gene primers within the assay. Sequence reads were collapsed and filtered to measure the absolute abundance of every unique TCRbeta CDR3 rearrangement. Productive Simpson clonality was computed per sample as the square root of Simpson's diversity index over productive rearrangements. As stored in TCRdb, this immuneACCESS dataset retains in-frame rearrangements with V and J assigned. A fraction of the clones does not appear; measured against another copy, unresolved V genes explain less than half of the discrepancy, and the remainder lacks a known reason. That table supplies the V and J calls and clone size; D and trimming were determined from the DNA. The sample table shows more than 300,000 clones, and roughly nine tenths are seen once. About 0.83% of the sample is held by the ten biggest clonotypes.

The junction shows trimming of 3 bases on V and 2 bases on J, and the gene matches do not reach 5 bases of it. Its CDR3 holds 15 amino acids, cysteine through phenylalanine. CDR3 DNA only is kept here, 45 bases in frame from base 1. In the germline V gene (reference sequence), CDR1 corresponds to LNHDA and CDR2 to SQIVND. The rearranged chain carries TRBV19 and TRBJ1-2; 8 nucleotides in the junction match TRBD1. The sample was PBMCs or T cells enriched from blood (not recorded which). The clonotype comes from a woman between 35 and 50 years old who had been exposed to COVID-19. The CDR3: CASSIGQGANYGYTF. The DNA reads TGTGCCAGTAGTATCGGGCAGGGGGCGAACTATGGCTACACCTTC.